The 9 T cell receptor beta chains in this list originate from one sample, sequenced in a study of T cells in Graves' hyperthyroidism and ophthalmopathy. RNA transcripts served as the template for amplifying TCR beta CDR3 regions. Primed by the HTBI set, a first-round RT-PCR was run on the TCR CDR3. TCRdb reprocessed the multiplex PCR reads via MiXCR and lists one record per CDR3 protein. Among hundreds of thousands of distinct CDR3 sequences listed, around 21% were seen once. Input material: blood. Source of these receptors: a man aged 30 to 39 with Graves' ophthalmopathy.

Points on this clonotype: One end of the junction is discordant with germline, which a read error may explain. The rearrangement links TRBV15 to TRBJ2-7, with 9 bases fitting TRBD1. This CDR3 has 14 amino acids. Germline CDR1 is LNHNV and CDR2 is YYDKDF (reference sequence). The CDR3 spells CVTSRDTTGGGQYF. The CDR3 DNA reads as TGTGTCACCAGCAGAGATACCACAGGGGGCGGGCAGTACTTC.

In this sample, this clonotype turned up a few times. V usage is TRBV5-6 and J usage is TRBJ2-4; 8 positions match TRBD1. Trimming took 0 bases from V and 1 from J; bases not matched to a gene: 6. The germline gives CDR1 SGHDT, CDR2 YYEEEE. The CDR3 is 17 amino acids. The CDR3 nucleotides are TGTGCCAGCAGCTTGGAACAGGGGGTAGGGGCCAAAAACATTCAGTACTTC. It encodes CASSLEQGVGAKNIQYF.

V is TRBV27 and J is TRBJ1-2, with D uncertain. The CDR3 runs to 12 residues. Trimming removed 4 bases from V and 8 bases from J, with 11 bases in between. Germline V CDR1 and CDR2: MNHEY, SMNVEV (reference sequence). DNA of the CDR3: TGTGCCAGCAGTTCCGATAGTGGGGGCTACACCTTC. It is translated as CASSSDSGGYTF.

This rearrangement joins TRBV3-1 to TRBJ2-5, with D perhaps TRBD1 or TRBD2 (5 bases each). The V gene's germline CDR1 is LGHDT and CDR2 YNNKEL (reference sequence). Trimming took off 1 base at V and 2 bases at J, with 11 bases between the two ends. This CDR3 comprises 15 residues. The CDR3: CASSQVRGAQETQYF. In DNA, the CDR3 is TGTGCCAGCAGCCAAGTGAGGGGAGCACAAGAGACCCAGTACTTC.

J is TRBJ2-7 and V is TRBV30, with TRBD1 identical over 11 bases. There are 14 residues in the CDR3. Germline CDR1 GTSNPN, CDR2 SVGIG (reference sequence). After removal of 1 base from V and 7 bases from J, the junction contained 6 bases not matched to a gene. The CDR3 bases are TGTGCCTGGAGTGGGGACAGGGGGTCTGGGGAGCAGTACTTC. Its translation is CAWSGDRGSGEQYF.

The CDR3 region is CAISEGRGTYEQYF. The CDR3 bases are TGTGCCATCAGTGAAGGCAGGGGAACCTACGAGCAGTACTTC. The V gene is TRBV10-3, the J gene TRBJ2-7, with D possibly being TRBD1 (6 bases). The CDR3 length is 14 residues. Trimming removed 3 bases at V and 2 bases at J, with 11 bases between. CDR1 and CDR2 from the germline V gene are ENHRY and SYGVKD.

This clonotype came up a few times. The chain links TRBV13 to TRBJ2-7; TRBD2 aligns across 9 bases. This CDR3 region has 13 residues. Per germline, CDR1 PRHDT and CDR2 FYEKMQ (reference sequence). With V trimmed by 3 bases and J by 5 bases, 2 bases remained unmatched. This CDR3 is CASSLTSGNEQYF. For the CDR3, the DNA is TGTGCCAGCAGCTTGACTAGCGGCAACGAGCAGTACTTC.

In this sample, this clonotype turned up once. V gene TRBV9 combines with J gene TRBJ2-3, with a weak D call TRBD2 (5 bases). Germline V gives CDR1 SGDLS, CDR2 YYNGEE. This CDR3 has 17 amino acids. Trimming removed 5 bases at V and 2 bases at J, with 21 bases between. Written as DNA, the CDR3 is TGTGCCAGCAGTAAACACAATCAGCTAGCCACCACAGATACGCAGTATTTT. Translating gives CASSKHNQLATTDTQYF.

V and J are TRBV5-4 and TRBJ2-7, with a weak D call TRBD1 (5 bases). This CDR3 contains 14 residues. Trimming shortened V by 3 bases and J by 2 bases, and 12 bases separated the two germline ends. Germline CDR1 is SGHNT and CDR2 is YYREEE (reference sequence). This chain's CDR3 is CASSWVGRPYEQYF. Here the CDR3 DNA reads TGTGCCAGCAGCTGGGTGGGGCGACCCTACGAGCAGTACTTC.